This TCR beta chain stems from a study of CD8 T cells in Susac syndrome. This CDR3 has 11 residues. The V gene lost 6 bases and the J gene lost 6 bases, with 8 bases spanning the gap. Germline V CDR1 and CDR2: SGHNT, YYREEE (reference sequence). Findings and limits, study-wide: As the study acknowledged, the number of individuals who were part of its TCR sequencing and HLA analysis was relatively small.

Bulk CD8+ and CD4+ cells came from magnetic negative isolation; CD8+ TEMRA by FACS. This clonotype appeared a single time. Its specificity is unknown. The RNA input was roughly 0.45 to 1 ug, and it was reverse transcribed with random hexamers. Amplification of TCR beta CDR3 used immunoSEQ multiplex PCR across 54 Vbeta and 13 Jbeta. TCRdb re-called the immunoSEQ multiplex PCR reads with MiXCR, one entry per CDR3 protein. The sample carries about 140,000 distinct CDR3 sequences, roughly 95% recorded once. The gene calls are TRBV5-4 and TRBJ2-3; no definite D call. The clonotype comes from a human donor with multiple sclerosis. The sample comprised CD4+ T cells from PBMCs. The CDR3 bases are TGTGCCAGCATTGTTATGGATACGCAGTATTTT. This translates into CASIVMDTQYF.